The 7 T cell receptor beta chains given below trace back to one sample, sequenced in a study of T cells after yellow fever vaccination. Using its own MiXCR run on the 5' RACE reads, TCRdb lists one record per CDR3 protein. The table shows around 320,000 distinct CDR3 sequences, with about 4.5% occurring only once. This material consisted of PBMCs, taken 15 days after the yellow fever booster vaccination. The receptors here all came from a man aged 18 to 30 who received the YFV17D yellow fever vaccine.

The chain recombines TRBV5-1 with TRBJ2-4, with 12 bases that match TRBD2. Germline CDR1 SGHRS, CDR2 YFSETQ. J was trimmed by 1 base and V by 1 base; bases with no gene match: 0. The CDR3 contains 16 residues. The DNA of the CDR3 is TGCGCCAGCAGCTTGACTAGCGGGGGGGCCAAAAACATTCAGTACTTC. It yields the protein CASSLTSGGAKNIQYF.

This clonotype showed up just a few times. CDR3 loop: CASSPGLAGADTDTQYF. Written as DNA, the CDR3 is TGCGCCAGCAGCCCGGGACTAGCGGGGGCCGACACAGATACGCAGTATTTT. The rearrangement links TRBV5-1 to TRBJ2-3; 14 bases match TRBD2. V was pared by 4 bases and J by 2 bases, with 6 bases of the junction left unmatched. The CDR3 sequence is 17 residues long. The V gene's germline CDR1 is SGHRS and CDR2 YFSETQ.

This chain joins TRBV28 and TRBJ1-4; 7 bases align to TRBD1. The CDR3 loop spans 14 amino acids. J gave up 6 bases and V 8 bases, and 9 bases lay outside the gene matches. Germline assignment: CDR1 MDHEN and CDR2 SYDVKM. Written as DNA, the CDR3 is TGTGCCAGCTATAAAGACAGGGTGTATGAAAAACTGTTTTTT. The encoded protein is CASYKDRVYEKLFF.

This clonotype was counted many times. V usage is TRBV7-3 and J usage is TRBJ2-1, with D possibly TRBD1 on 5 matching bases. CDR3 length: 13 residues. Trimming took off 5 bases at V and 7 bases at J, with 12 bases between the two ends. The germline gives CDR1 SGHTA, CDR2 FQGTGA. The CDR3 DNA reads as TGTGCCAGCAGCCCCCCAGGGAAAAATGAGCAGTTCTTC. Amino acid sequence: CASSPPGKNEQFF.

This clonotype was counted ten times or more. This rearrangement joins TRBV6-5 to TRBJ1-6; the D gene is possibly TRBD1 (5 bases). The CDR3 spans 17 residues. CDR1 and CDR2 (germline): MNHEY, SVGAGI. Trimming stripped 3 bases from V and 10 bases from J, with 22 bases between. CDR3 nucleotide sequence: TGTGCCAGCAGTTATTCGTTCGCAGGAGGGACGGGATCACCCCTCCACTTT. Translating gives CASSYSFAGGTGSPLHF.

This clonotype appeared many times. The V and J genes are TRBV7-9 and TRBJ1-3; D is ambiguous. V was shortened by 1 base and J by 2 bases, with 9 bases between the two germline ends. The germline V gene encodes CDR1 SEHNR and CDR2 FQNEAQ (reference sequence). CDR3 length: 15 amino acids. The chain's CDR3 is CASSLVGIPGNTIYF. Written as DNA, the CDR3 is TGTGCCAGCAGCTTAGTTGGGATCCCTGGAAACACCATATATTTT.

This clonotype appeared many times. The chain links TRBV7-2 to TRBJ1-2; TRBD1 agrees at 8 bases. J gave up 4 bases and V 8 bases, and 3 bases lay outside the gene matches. The CDR3 totals 12 residues. Germline assignment: CDR1 SGHTA and CDR2 FQGNSA. Here the CDR3 DNA reads TGTGCCAGCGGAGGACAGGGCTATGGCTACACCTTC. This translates into CASGGQGYGYTF.